This T cell receptor beta chain is from a study of cytomegalovirus exposure and HLA in healthy donors. From germline, CDR1 is PRHDT and CDR2 FYEKMQ (reference sequence). CDR3 length: 17 amino acids. V was pared by 5 bases and J by 9 bases, with 19 bases of the junction left unmatched. Both 60 Vbeta primers and 13 Jbeta primers went into the PCR. Libraries were prepared by immunoSEQ multiplex PCR; TCRdb keeps only in-frame clonotypes and omits some of them. In the table there are some 150,000 clones, around nine tenths of which are singletons. The chain links TRBV13 to TRBJ2-1; TRBD2 agrees at 7 bases. The sequence came from a woman in her 30s in good health and CMV-seronegative. Material: PBMCs. CDR3 loop: CASSGMGEREAAGEQFF. Here the CDR3 DNA reads TGTGCCAGCAGCGGAATGGGCGAGCGGGAAGCAGCAGGTGAGCAGTTCTTC.